This T cell receptor (beta chain) is from a study of blood T cell repertoires in COVID-19. About the research overall: The United States, Italy and Spain provided the acute and convalescent COVID-19 samples.

Germline V gene sequence: CDR1 LNHDA, CDR2 SQIVND (reference sequence). The CDR3 contains 15 residues. Trimming removed 3 bases from V and 4 bases from J, with 15 bases in between. Clinical history reported by participants formed the basis on which cohorts were assigned. Authors' data handling: By means of reference gene primer amplification, nucleated cell counts were estimated. TCRdb's copy holds only in-frame clones and misses some; the assay was immunoSEQ multiplex PCR. V, J and clone size are those of that table, while D and trimming were read from the DNA. The sample records about 220,000 clones, 88% being singletons.

The sequence was obtained from a woman aged 25-40 years who had recovered from COVID-19. This sequence joins TRBV19 and TRBJ1-2; D is ambiguous. Material: PBMCs or T cells enriched from blood (not recorded which). DNA of the CDR3: TGTGCCAGTAGTATCCGTACGGGTTTGGTCTATGGCTACACCTTC. Translated, it gives CASSIRTGLVYGYTF.